Given below is one T cell receptor beta chain in context. The antigen remains unidentified. Vbeta (60) and Jbeta (13) primers were used in the PCR. Repertoires were generated with immunoSEQ multiplex PCR, while TCRdb's copy carries only in-frame clones and drops some. The sample carries about 120,000 clones, 7% to 9.5% recorded once. The CDR3 has 13 residues. CDR1 GTSNPN and CDR2 SVGIG come from the germline V gene (reference sequence). V was clipped by 4 bases and J by 0 bases; unmatched bases: 2. These data belong to a study of cytomegalovirus exposure and HLA in healthy donors. Notes on the study in general: Specific recognition of CMV antigens was confirmed in vitro for a few chains (all CMV-associated).

The chain uses TRBV30 and TRBJ1-1, with 7 bases that match TRBD1. Material for sequencing was PBMCs. The clonotype originates from a woman aged 40 to 50 in good health and CMV-seropositive. This CDR3 reads CAWKGQLNTEAFF. CDR3 sequence (DNA): TGTGCCTGGAAGGGACAGCTGAACACTGAAGCTTTCTTT.